The 27 T cell receptor beta chains in this list originate from one sample, sequenced in a study of CD8+CD57+ T cells in acquired aplastic anemia. Genomic DNA, the template, was used for profiling of the TCR beta VDJ and CDR3. TCRdb called the reads again in MiXCR, with one record for every CDR3 protein. This table holds some 210,000 distinct CDR3 sequences, over 60% found once. The sequenced sample was sorted CD4+, CD8+, or CD8+CD57+ T cells (not recorded which) from PBMCs. The origin of the receptors is a human donor in good health.

The chain employs TRBV7-9 and TRBJ2-5, with TRBD2 identical over 10 bases. The J segment lost 2 bases and the V segment lost 3 bases, leaving 0 bases of the junction unmatched. CDR3 length: 14 residues. CDR1 is SEHNR, CDR2 FQNEAQ, per germline (reference sequence). CDR3 DNA: TGTGCCAGCAGCTTTAGCGGGGGGCAAGAGACCCAGTACTTC. This codes for CASSFSGGQETQYF. Variable domain in full (rest from reference TRBV7-9 and TRBJ2-5): DTGVSQNPRHKITKRGQNVTFRCDPISEHNRLYWYRQTLGQGPEFLTYFQNEAQLEKSRLLSDRFSAERPKGSFSTLEIQRTEQGDSAMYLCASSFSGGQETQYFGPGTRLLVL.

This clonotype was found many times. The rearrangement uses TRBV9 and TRBJ2-7; TRBD2 matches 9 bases. Per germline, CDR1 SGDLS and CDR2 YYNGEE. The CDR3 consists of 16 residues. The V and J ends lost 5 bases and 2 bases, in that order; junction bases with no gene match: 11. CDR3 loop: CASSDDPSGVTYEQYF. DNA for the CDR3: TGTGCCAGCAGTGATGATCCTAGCGGGGTGACCTACGAGCAGTACTTC.

This chain connects TRBV5-6 to TRBJ1-6, with TRBD1 matching 7 bases. CDR1 SGHDT and CDR2 YYEEEE come from the germline V gene. The CDR3 loop spans 15 amino acids. With V trimmed by 4 bases and J by 9 bases, 10 bases remained unmatched. CDR3: CASSPRQGYGSPLHF. CDR3 coding DNA: TGTGCCAGCAGCCCTCGACAGGGTTACGGTTCACCCCTCCACTTT.

This clonotype was recorded only once. This chain uses TRBV20-1 with TRBJ2-7, with D uncertain. The ends were cut back, 8 bases at V and 1 base at J, with 18 bases in the middle. This CDR3 region has 14 residues. CDR1 is DFQATT, CDR2 SNEGSKA, per germline (reference sequence). CDR3 protein: CSYSFAELSYEQYF. The CDR3 nucleotides are TGCAGTTACTCTTTCGCAGAGCTATCCTACGAGCAGTACTTC.

The chain has TRBV7-9 and TRBJ2-7; tentatively, D is TRBD1 (5 bases). Deletions cut 3 bases from V and 1 base from J, with 7 bases between. CDR3 size: 13 residues. CDR1 SEHNR and CDR2 FQNEAQ come from the germline V gene (reference sequence). Here the CDR3 reads CASSLTDSYEQYF. The DNA for the CDR3 is TGTGCCAGCAGCTTGACAGATTCCTACGAGCAGTACTTC.

This clonotype showed up many times. The chain is built from TRBV6-5 and TRBJ1-1; D not resolved. The CDR3 has 14 amino acids. The ends were cut back, 1 base at V and 2 bases at J, with 8 bases in the middle. Germline CDR1 is MNHEY and CDR2 is SVGAGI. CDR3 nucleotides: TGTGCCAGCAGTTACTTTCGGGTTAACACTGAAGCTTTCTTT. Encoded protein: CASSYFRVNTEAFF.

The chain recombines TRBV7-9 with TRBJ2-5, with no clear D. The CDR3 spans 13 residues. Germline V lookup: CDR1 SEHNR, CDR2 FQNEAQ (reference sequence). Trimming took 10 bases from V and 5 from J, leaving 17 bases between them. CDR3 DNA: TGTGCCACCAGTGTATCCGGTCGGGAGACCCAGTACTTC. It is translated as CATSVSGRETQYF.

CDR3 loop: CATSRDSGRGYNEQFF. CDR3 nucleotides: TGTGCCACCAGCAGAGATTCGGGCAGGGGGTACAATGAGCAGTTCTTC. This chain connects TRBV15 to TRBJ2-1; TRBD1 matches at 7 bases. Germline trimming cut 0 bases from V and 4 bases from J; bases unmatched to any gene: 6. Germline V gene lookup returns CDR1 LNHNV and CDR2 YYDKDF (reference sequence). This CDR3 is 16 amino acids long.

This clonotype was seen only once. The rearrangement joins TRBV2 to TRBJ2-4; 7 nucleotides line up with TRBD2. V dropped 5 bases and J dropped 7; count of bases not matched to a gene: 8. The CDR3 runs 14 residues. Germline loops: CDR1 SNHLY, CDR2 FYNNEI. The CDR3 loop is CASSYGTGGNIQYF. CDR3 sequence (DNA): TGTGCCAGCAGTTACGGGACCGGGGGGAACATTCAGTACTTC.

The chain has TRBV15 and TRBJ2-7; 7 bases are shared with TRBD2. The CDR3 is 14 amino acids. Germline V gives CDR1 LNHNV, CDR2 YYDKDF (reference sequence). Trimming took 5 bases from V and 2 from J; bases not matched to a gene: 6. Here the CDR3 reads CATSLTGTTYEQYF. In DNA form, the CDR3 reads TGTGCCACCAGCCTTACCGGGACTACCTACGAGCAGTACTTC.

This clonotype was found many times. The J gene is TRBJ1-1, the V gene TRBV7-9; no clear D gene. V was cut by 10 bases and J by 5 bases, with 8 bases left in between. This CDR3 contains 10 residues. Germline V gene data show CDR1 as SEHNR and CDR2 as FQNEAQ (reference sequence). This CDR3 is CATAGTEAFF. CDR3 coding DNA: TGTGCCACCGCGGGGACTGAAGCTTTCTTT.

V and J are TRBV5-1 and TRBJ1-2; weak D call: TRBD1 (5 bases). The CDR3 extends over 12 amino acids. Germline V gives CDR1 SGHRS, CDR2 YFSETQ. V lost 3 bases to trimming and J lost 4 bases, with 7 bases between them. The CDR3 DNA is TGCGCCAGCAGCTACGACAGCTATGGCTACACCTTC. Its translation is CASSYDSYGYTF.

V and J are TRBV29-1 and TRBJ2-2; D gene unclear. The CDR3 runs 11 residues. CDR1 SQVTM and CDR2 ANQGSEA come from the germline V gene. V was cut by 1 base and J by 7 bases, with 4 bases left in between. The CDR3 bases are TGCAGCGTTGAAGGCAACGGGGAGCTGTTTTTT. Amino acids: CSVEGNGELFF.

In regard to this clonotype: Given a much more abundant clone one base away, this may be a read error. The chain has TRBV7-9 and TRBJ1-2; D not resolved. The germline V gene encodes CDR1 SEHNR and CDR2 FQNEAQ (reference sequence). The CDR3 sequence is 12 residues long. For the CDR3, the DNA is TGTGCCAGCGTTCCTGCAGACTATGGCTGCACCTTC. It encodes CASVPADYGCTF.

This clonotype was picked up many times. The chain links TRBV7-6 to TRBJ2-2; D is unresolved. CDR3 length: 16 residues. The V end lost 5 bases, the J end lost 0 bases, and 13 bases lay between the germline ends. CDR1 is SGHVS and CDR2 is FNYEAQ in the germline V gene. CDR3 protein: CASSPGRVTNTGELFF. The CDR3 DNA sequence: TGTGCCAGCAGCCCCGGCCGGGTTACGAACACCGGGGAGCTGTTTTTT.

The chain uses TRBV5-1 and TRBJ1-3; the D gene is possibly TRBD1 (5 bases). The CDR3 contains 15 residues. V lost 5 bases to trimming and J lost 0 bases, with 12 bases between them. Per germline, CDR1 SGHRS and CDR2 YFSETQ. In DNA, the CDR3 is TGCGCCAGCAGGCGCGACAGTTCCTCTGGAAACACCATATATTTT. Residues: CASRRDSSSGNTIYF.

The V gene is TRBV7-9, the J gene TRBJ2-7, with no clear D. The length of the CDR3 is 12 residues. Looked up from germline, CDR1 is SEHNR and CDR2 is FQNEAQ (reference sequence). V lost 4 bases to trimming and J lost 4 bases, with 8 bases between them. CDR3 nucleotide sequence: TGTGCCAGCAGCTCCTTAGGGTACGAGCAGTACTTC. The encoded protein is CASSSLGYEQYF.

This clonotype was recorded many times. The V call is TRBV7-9, the J call TRBJ2-3, with TRBD1 matching over 7 bases. The CDR3 has 12 amino acids. Germline CDR1 SEHNR, CDR2 FQNEAQ (reference sequence). V gave up 6 bases and J gave up 7 bases; unmatched junction bases: 4. CDR3 nucleotide sequence: TGTGCCAGCAGACCACAGGGGAATACGCAGTATTTT. Translated, it gives CASRPQGNTQYF. Using reference TRBV7-9 and TRBJ2-3 for the parts outside the CDR3, the full variable domain is DTGVSQNPRHKITKRGQNVTFRCDPISEHNRLYWYRQTLGQGPEFLTYFQNEAQLEKSRLLSDRFSAERPKGSFSTLEIQRTEQGDSAMYLCASRPQGNTQYFGPGTRLTVL.

This clonotype was recorded at least ten times. The chain couples TRBV6-1 to TRBJ1-4, with 8 bases that match TRBD1. Per the germline V gene, CDR1 is MNHNS and CDR2 is SASEGT. CDR3 length: 14 residues. Trimming removed 7 bases from V and 6 bases from J; junction bases left unmatched: 7. The CDR3 protein is CASITGGFDEKLFF. The CDR3 DNA is TGTGCCAGCATCACAGGGGGATTTGATGAAAAACTGTTTTTT.

The V gene is TRBV7-6, the J gene TRBJ1-6; no clear D gene. Trimming removed 2 bases from V and 8 bases from J, with 13 bases in between. The CDR3 is 15 residues long. Germline CDR1 and CDR2: SGHVS and FNYEAQ. The CDR3 bases are TGTGCCAGCAGCTTATCCGGGGTCTCAGATTCACCCCTCCACTTT. Protein sequence: CASSLSGVSDSPLHF. Full variable domain (outside the CDR3, taken from reference TRBV7-6 and TRBJ1-6): GAGVSQSPRYKVTKRGQDVALRCDPISGHVSLYWYRQALGQGPEFLTYFNYEAQQDKSGLPNDRFSAERPEGSISTLTIQRTEQRDSAMYRCASSLSGVSDSPLHFGNGTRLTVT.

This clonotype was detected many times. This chain links TRBV27 with TRBJ1-1; D possibly corresponds to TRBD1 (5 bases). V was pared by 6 bases and J by 2 bases, with 13 bases between. CDR3 size: 14 residues. Germline V gives CDR1 MNHEY, CDR2 SMNVEV (reference sequence). This chain's CDR3 is CASSRVGPNTEAFF. In DNA form, the CDR3 reads TGTGCCAGCAGCCGCGTGGGACCCAACACTGAAGCTTTCTTT.

At least ten counts were recorded for this clonotype. Here the CDR3 reads CASGLNGGGNQPQHF. In DNA form, the CDR3 reads TGTGCTAGTGGTTTGAATGGGGGGGGCAATCAGCCCCAGCATTTT. The chain combines TRBV12-5 with TRBJ1-5; a weak D match, TRBD1 (5 bases). V lost 2 bases, J lost 2 bases, and 10 bases lay in between. Looked up from germline, CDR1 is LGHNT and CDR2 is FRNRAP. The CDR3 covers 15 residues.

V is TRBV19 and J is TRBJ1-1; maybe TRBD1 (5 bases). Trimming took off 3 bases at V and 12 bases at J, with 14 bases between the two ends. The CDR3 has 12 residues. The V gene's germline CDR1 is LNHDA and CDR2 SQIVND (reference sequence). The CDR3, as DNA: TGTGCCAGTAGTATCCTAGGCAGGGTTACTTTCTTT. Its protein product is CASSILGRVTFF.

This clonotype was recorded at least ten times. The genes are TRBV6-1 and TRBJ1-1; D possibly corresponds to TRBD1 (6 bases). Trimming cost V 7 bases and J 8 bases, with 20 bases left between them. The germline gives CDR1 MNHNS, CDR2 SASEGT. The CDR3 is made up of 14 amino acids. The CDR3 DNA reads TGTGCCAGCACTCAGCGGGGTCAGCAGGGGGAAGCTTTCTTT. Protein product: CASTQRGQQGEAFF.

This clonotype came up many times. This chain connects TRBV29-1 to TRBJ2-7, with 13 bases that match TRBD2. CDR1 is SQVTM and CDR2 is ANQGSEA in the germline V gene. The J segment lost 6 bases and the V segment lost 6 bases, leaving 11 bases of the junction unmatched. This CDR3 is built from 15 residues. The CDR3: CSVTPGTSGISEQYF. The CDR3 bases are TGCAGCGTGACCCCTGGGACTAGCGGGATCTCCGAGCAGTACTTC.

The table lists this clonotype with a few counts. The chain recombines TRBV2 with TRBJ1-2; D uncertain. The V gene lost 4 bases and the J gene lost 2 bases, with 8 bases spanning the gap. The germline gives CDR1 SNHLY, CDR2 FYNNEI. This CDR3 spans 13 amino acids. The CDR3 protein is CASSGRPNYGYTF. CDR3 nucleotides: TGTGCCAGCAGTGGACGCCCGAACTATGGCTACACCTTC.

The chain employs TRBV7-8 and TRBJ1-5; D is unclear. From germline, CDR1 is SGHVS and CDR2 FQNEAQ. The CDR3 consists of 15 residues. V shed 3 bases and J shed 0 bases, with 9 bases lying between them. The DNA of the CDR3 is TGTGCCAGCAGCTTGGAAAGATTTAGCAATCAGCCCCAGCATTTT. It specifies CASSLERFSNQPQHF.